The next 7 T cell receptor beta chains were all read from a single sample in a study of T-cell reconstitution after alpha-beta-depleted transplantation in children. Unique molecular identifiers were used to barcode this TCRbeta library. TCRdb analysed the PCR reads with MiXCR anew, one entry per CDR3 protein. The sample includes roughly 790,000 distinct CDR3 sequences, roughly 15% of them seen just once. This sample comprised PBMCs, mostly from graft donor cells, obtained 360 days after TCRalphabeta/CD19-depleted stem cell transplant. These TCRs come from a male patient aged 5 to 17 who had a stem cell transplant for acute lymphoblastic leukemia, so the T cells may come from the graft donor.

This clonotype has a handful of counts. This chain joins TRBV5-5 and TRBJ2-7; 7 bases are a match to TRBD1. The V and J ends lost 4 bases and 5 bases, in that order; junction bases with no gene match: 15. The CDR3 spans 16 residues. Germline loops: CDR1 SGHKS, CDR2 YYEKEE (reference sequence). The CDR3 is CASSLAWDSIVDEQYF. CDR3 DNA: TGTGCCAGCAGCCTGGCGTGGGACAGTATAGTTGACGAGCAGTACTTC.

This clonotype showed up just a few times. Mismatch with germline at one junction end may stem from a read error. The chain couples TRBV18 to TRBJ2-7; D possibly matches TRBD1 or TRBD2 (6 bases each). Germline V lookup: CDR1 KGHSH, CDR2 LQKENI. The CDR3 is 16 residues long. CDR3 nucleotides: TGTGCCAGCTCCCCACCAGGAGTGGGGGGCTACTACGAGCAGTACTTC. Amino acid sequence: CASSPPGVGGYYEQYF.

The rearrangement links TRBV20-1 to TRBJ2-1; the match to TRBD2 covers 9 bases. Germline CDR1 is DFQATT and CDR2 is SNEGSKA (reference sequence). This CDR3 comprises 15 residues. With V trimmed by 7 bases and J by 3 bases, 10 bases remained unmatched. The CDR3: CSETSGRGSYNEQFF. The CDR3 DNA is TGCAGTGAGACTAGCGGCCGAGGGAGCTACAATGAGCAGTTCTTC.

The chain has TRBV5-1 and TRBJ1-5, with 10 positions matching TRBD1. The germline V gene has CDR1 SGHRS and CDR2 YFSETQ. Unmatched junction bases numbered 11, after V lost 2 bases and J lost 6 bases. This CDR3 spans 17 amino acids. CDR3 nucleotides: TGCGCCAGCAGCTTTGGACCGGGACAGGGGTTTACTCAGCCCCAGCATTTT. Its translation: CASSFGPGQGFTQPQHF.

The rearrangement joins TRBV12-3 or TRBV12-4 to TRBJ2-2, with 10 bases fitting TRBD1. The CDR3 is 15 amino acids. Losses at the gene ends were 7 bases for V and 3 bases for J; bases not matched to a gene: 5. The CDR3: CASTGTGVDTGELFF. The CDR3 bases are TGTGCCAGCACCGGGACAGGGGTGGACACCGGGGAGCTGTTTTTT.

The gene calls are TRBV20-1 and TRBJ2-2, with 14 bases aligning to TRBD2. Germline V gene sequence: CDR1 DFQATT, CDR2 SNEGSKA (reference sequence). The CDR3 has 15 amino acids. Trimming removed 3 bases from V and 5 bases from J; junction bases left unmatched: 2. The CDR3: CSARGLAGETGELFF. The CDR3 bases are TGCAGTGCTAGGGGACTAGCGGGAGAGACCGGGGAGCTGTTTTTT.

This chain uses TRBV28 with TRBJ2-7; 11 nucleotides align to TRBD2. The V gene end was trimmed by 2 bases and the J gene end by 3 bases; junction bases not matched to a gene: 9. The CDR3 covers 17 residues. Germline CDR1 reads MDHEN; CDR2 reads SYDVKM. CDR3 loop: CASSLERGLAERYEQYF. The CDR3 DNA follows: TGTGCCAGCAGTTTAGAGAGGGGACTAGCGGAGCGCTACGAGCAGTACTTC.